The clone carrying this T cell receptor beta chain was observed a handful of times. Its target is not known. These donors counted as nominally healthy when sampled, but unrecorded immune exposures were likely. These data come from a study of cytomegalovirus exposure and HLA in healthy donors. General observations from the study: Some TCR beta chains (around 160 of them) were listed as cytomegalovirus-associated. Reported performance of the classifier showed diagnosis of cytomegalovirus status with high specificity and sensitivity. Later analysis demonstrated an association between a missense DCLRE1C variant and TCR beta V- and J-gene trimming.

The study ran its PCR with 60 Vbeta and 13 Jbeta primers. Sequencing was performed with immunoSEQ multiplex PCR; in TCRdb, only in-frame clones are kept and a portion is missing. Of 150,000 or so clones in the sample, 85% were seen once. Germline CDR1 reads SGHRS; CDR2 reads YFSETQ. CDR3 size: 12 residues. Trimming left V 1 base short and J 2 bases short, with 4 bases between. This receptor was obtained from a woman in her late teens or twenties in good health and CMV-seronegative. Input material: PBMCs. The V call is TRBV5-1, the J call TRBJ2-7; no firm D call. The CDR3 here is CASSLFTYEQYF. The CDR3 DNA sequence: TGCGCCAGCAGCTTGTTTACCTACGAGCAGTACTTC.